This is a list of T cell receptor beta chains from one sample in a study of blood T cells in healthy people across ages. MiXCR was run by TCRdb on the 5' RACE reads, yielding one entry per CDR3 protein. The data contain 710,000 or so distinct CDR3 sequences, roughly 32% of them singletons. The sequencing input was blood. These receptor sequences come from an elderly woman in good health. CDR3s include the opening cysteine and the closing phenylalanine or tryptophan. The D gene is left open where the match is weak. Some rows mark clone size as missing; the rest say once, few, many or name a class of expanded clone.

size,V,D,J,DNA,CDR3
NA,TRBV15,TRBD1,TRBJ1-1,TGTGCCACCAGCAGAGAGGGACAGGGTAAATCAGCTGAAGCTTTCTTT,CATSREGQGKSAEAFF
many,TRBV6-6,NA,TRBJ2-3,TGTGCCAGCAGTTACCGACAGGACGATACGCAGTATTTT,CASSYRQDDTQYF
NA,TRBV7-3,NA,TRBJ1-5,TGTGCCAGCAGCTTAGGGGGCGATCGGCCCCAGCATTTT,CASSLGGDRPQHF
NA,TRBV11-2,NA,TRBJ2-3,TGTGCCAGCAGCTTGCGGGAACGCACAGATACGCAGTATTTT,CASSLRERTDTQYF
NA,TRBV5-1,NA,TRBJ1-1,TGCGCCAGCAGCTTGGCCGCAGGACCGAACACTGAAGCTTTCTTT,CASSLAAGPNTEAFF
few,TRBV6-5,NA,TRBJ1-1,TGTGCCAGCAGTTACCAGGCCTTTACTGAAGCTTTCTTT,CASSYQAFTEAFF
NA,TRBV7-2,NA,TRBJ1-2,TGTGCCAGCAGCTTAGCATCTGGACAGAGCTCTAACTATGGCTACACCTTC,CASSLASGQSSNYGYTF
many,TRBV20-1,NA,TRBJ1-6,TGCAGTGCTAGATCAGTGGCAAATTCACCCCTCCACTTT,CSARSVANSPLHF
many,TRBV20-1,TRBD1,TRBJ1-6,TGCAGTGCTAGGGGACAGGGACGTTCACCCCTCCACTTT,CSARGQGRSPLHF
many,TRBV5-1,TRBD1,TRBJ2-5,TGCGCCAGCAGATCTACAGGGGAAGAGACCCAGTACTTC,CASRSTGEETQYF
many,TRBV2,NA,TRBJ2-5,TGTGCCAGCAGTGAACAGGGGGGGACCCAGCAGACCCAGTACTTC,CASSEQGGTQQTQYF
many,TRBV5-6,NA,TRBJ2-6,TGTGCCAGTAACGGGTGGTACTCTGGGGCCAACGTCCTGACTTTC,CASNGWYSGANVLTF
NA,TRBV12-3/TRBV12-4,TRBD2,TRBJ2-5,TGTGCCAGCAGTTTATCGGGATTGGGACTAAGGCAAGAGACCCAGTACTTC,CASSLSGLGLRQETQYF
NA,TRBV6-5,NA,TRBJ2-2,TGTGCCAGCAGTTATTGGGGACAAGGGACCGGGGAGCTGTTTTTT,CASSYWGQGTGELFF
NA,TRBV7-9,TRBD1,TRBJ2-2,TGTGCCAGCAGCCGACAGGGTGGGGCCACCGGGGAGCTGTTTTTT,CASSRQGGATGELFF
few,TRBV29-1,TRBD1,TRBJ2-7,TGCAGCGTTGCTAGGGACAGGGGAAACTACGAGCAGTACTTC,CSVARDRGNYEQYF
many,TRBV29-1,TRBD2,TRBJ2-1,TGCAGCGTTCTAAAGGGGGCGGGGGGGCCCCGGCAGTTCTTC,CSVLKGAGGPRQFF
many,TRBV18,NA,TRBJ1-4,TGTGCCAGCTCATCGGACCAGGGAGTTAATGAAAAACTGTTTTTT,CASSSDQGVNEKLFF
NA,TRBV20-1,TRBD1,TRBJ2-3,TGCAGTGCTAACCCAGGGGGTAGCACAGATACGCAGTATTTT,CSANPGGSTDTQYF
NA,TRBV5-1,NA,TRBJ2-7,TGCGCCAGCACTTTCAGCGAGAGCTCCTACGAGCAGTACTTC,CASTFSESSYEQYF
many,TRBV9,NA,TRBJ2-5,TGTGCCAGCAGCGTAGCAACAGGTCAAGAGACCCAGTACTTC,CASSVATGQETQYF
few,TRBV12-3/TRBV12-4,TRBD1,TRBJ2-5,TGTGCCAGCAGGGTTCGGACAGGGGGCCAAGAGACCCAGTACTTC,CASRVRTGGQETQYF
NA,TRBV4-3,NA,TRBJ2-1,TGCGCCAGCAGCCAAGATTCCCGAGGCAGGAATGAGCAGTTCTTC,CASSQDSRGRNEQFF
NA,TRBV7-2,TRBD1,TRBJ1-2,TGTGCCAGCAGCTTAGCGCTGCTCACAGGGGGTGGAAATGGCTACACCTTC,CASSLALLTGGGNGYTF
many,TRBV12-3/TRBV12-4,NA,TRBJ1-6,TGTGCCAGCAGTTACGGGGCCGATAATTCACCCCTCCACTTT,CASSYGADNSPLHF
NA,TRBV12-3/TRBV12-4,TRBD2,TRBJ2-1,TGTGCCAGCAGTTCCCTACGACTAGCGGGAGCCTACAATGAGCAGTTCTTC,CASSSLRLAGAYNEQFF
many,TRBV20-1,TRBD2,TRBJ2-3,TGCAGTGCTAGAAAAAGTGGACTAGCGGATACGCAGTATTTT,CSARKSGLADTQYF
many,TRBV12-3/TRBV12-4,TRBD1,TRBJ1-1,TGTGCCAGCAGCCAAGACAGGGCCTGGAACACTGAAGCTTTCTTT,CASSQDRAWNTEAFF
NA,TRBV20-1,NA,TRBJ1-6,TGCAGTGCTAGTCAAGGGGTAGATAATTCACCCCTCCACTTT,CSASQGVDNSPLHF
many,TRBV9,TRBD2,TRBJ2-7,TGTGCCAGCAGCGTATCCCTGCGGGGGGGGACCGACGAGCAGTACTTC,CASSVSLRGGTDEQYF
NA,TRBV13,NA,TRBJ2-7,TGTGCCAGCAGCCCCCACCCGACAGCCTACGAGCAGTACTTC,CASSPHPTAYEQYF
few,TRBV5-4,TRBD2,TRBJ2-1,TGTGCCAGCACTTTAGGGACTAGCGGGGGGGAGCAGTTCTTC,CASTLGTSGGEQFF
many,TRBV12-3/TRBV12-4,NA,TRBJ1-1,TGTGCCAGCAGTTCCGTACGTGGGGCCACTGAAGCTTTCTTT,CASSSVRGATEAFF
NA,TRBV7-2,TRBD2,TRBJ2-7,TGTGCCAGCAGCCTAGGACTAGCCAGTATTAGCTCCTACGAGCAGTACTTC,CASSLGLASISSYEQYF
many,TRBV12-3/TRBV12-4,NA,TRBJ2-5,TGTGCCAGCCGACTCGAAGAGACCCAGTACTTC,CASRLEETQYF
NA,TRBV7-9,NA,TRBJ2-1,TGTGCCAGCAGCTTAGAGCCAGGGCGGAGTGAGCAGTTCTTC,CASSLEPGRSEQFF
many,TRBV6-2/TRBV6-3,NA,TRBJ1-6,TGTGCCAGCAGTCCCGGACAAGGCAGGAATTCACCCCTCCACTTT,CASSPGQGRNSPLHF
NA,TRBV10-3,TRBD1,TRBJ2-3,TGTGCCATCAGTGAGGGAAAGACAGGGGCAGATACGCAGTATTTT,CAISEGKTGADTQYF
many,TRBV28,NA,TRBJ1-5,TGTGCCAGCGACCCGACCGGACGTGGACCCTATAGCAATCAGCCCCAGCATTTT,CASDPTGRGPYSNQPQHF
many,TRBV16,TRBD1,TRBJ1-2,TGTGCCAGCAGCCGTTGGACAGGGGAGGCCTATGGCTACACCTTC,CASSRWTGEAYGYTF
many,TRBV20-1,TRBD2,TRBJ2-1,TGCAGTGCTGTTCCTCTAGCGGGGGCCACTGCTGAGCAGTTCTTC,CSAVPLAGATAEQFF
many,TRBV7-9,TRBD1,TRBJ1-2,TGTGCCAGCAGCTTTAACAGGGGGGACTATGGCTACACCTTC,CASSFNRGDYGYTF
many,TRBV30,NA,TRBJ2-1,TGTGCCTGGAGTTTGTACAATGAGCAGTTCTTC,CAWSLYNEQFF
many,TRBV20-1,NA,TRBJ1-2,TGCAGTGCTAGAAGGGAGAGGGGGGTTTATGGCTACACCTTC,CSARRERGVYGYTF
NA,TRBV7-9,TRBD1,TRBJ2-5,TGTGCCAGCAGCTTAGGGGGGACAGCCCAGCAGACCCAGTACTTC,CASSLGGTAQQTQYF
NA,TRBV6-2/TRBV6-3,NA,TRBJ2-6,TGTGCCAGCAGTACCTCAGCCAGAGATCTTCGGACTGGGGCCAACGTCCTGACTTTC,CASSTSARDLRTGANVLTF
many,TRBV20-1,NA,TRBJ2-3,TGCAGTGCTAGTAGTAGGCGGACAACTAGCACAGATACGCAGTATTTT,CSASSRRTTSTDTQYF
once,TRBV6-6,NA,TRBJ2-5,TGTGCCAGCAGTAATTCCAAAGTCGTGGTAGCGACCCAGTACTTC,CASSNSKVVVATQYF